What follows is one T cell receptor (beta chain) and its context. This entry comes from a study of control samples from healthy donors and cancer patients. The table came from immunoSEQ multiplex PCR; TCRdb's copy has only in-frame clones and leaves some out. The repertoire holds some 130,000 clones, with 80% to 95% as singletons. This CDR3 is 15 amino acids long. V shed 3 bases, J shed 3 bases, and the junction held 3 bases outside the gene matches. Germline V lookup: CDR1 KGHSH, CDR2 LQKENI. Sequencing was carried out using blood. The source of this sequence is a man aged 18 to 29 in good health. V and J are TRBV18 and TRBJ2-7, with TRBD1 matching over 12 bases. This CDR3 reads CASSPRDRGLYEQYF. CDR3 in DNA: TGTGCCAGCTCACCCCGGGACAGGGGGCTCTACGAGCAGTACTTC.